The 11 T cell receptor beta chains below were found in one sample sequenced in a study of OX40 agonist ivuxolimab in advanced cancers. TCRdb's copy holds only in-frame clones and misses some; the assay was immunoSEQ multiplex PCR. This table holds about 100,000 clones, approximately 90% found once. This sample comprised CD4+ or CD8+ T cells sorted from blood, obtained in a trial of the OX40 agonist ivuxolimab. The source is an adult with an advanced solid tumor such as melanoma, head and neck, liver or kidney cancer.

V usage is TRBV9 and J usage is TRBJ2-1; 7 bases agree with TRBD1. The CDR3 extends over 15 amino acids. The J segment lost 2 bases and the V segment lost 0 bases, leaving 2 bases of the junction unmatched. Germline-derived CDR1 and CDR2 are SGDLS and YYNGEE. This chain's CDR3 is CASSVEGQTYNEQFF. For the CDR3, the DNA is TGTGCCAGCAGCGTAGAGGGACAGACCTACAATGAGCAGTTCTTC.

This rearrangement joins TRBV7-9 to TRBJ2-1; 8 positions match TRBD2. The CDR3 covers 15 residues. Germline V gives CDR1 SEHNR, CDR2 FQNEAQ (reference sequence). J lost 6 bases, V lost 0 bases, and 4 bases had no gene match. CDR3 coding DNA: TGTGCCAGCAGCTTAGCTAGCGGGAATCGCAATGAGCAGTTCTTC. Translating gives CASSLASGNRNEQFF.

The rearrangement links TRBV27 to TRBJ2-3, with TRBD2 identical over 14 bases. The CDR3 length is 15 residues. The germline CDR1 and CDR2 sequences are MNHEY and SMNVEV (reference sequence). The ends lost 5 bases at V and 3 bases at J; junction bases unmatched: 1. CDR3 loop: CASSGLAGGTDTQYF. The CDR3 DNA sequence: TGTGCCAGCAGTGGACTAGCGGGGGGTACAGATACGCAGTATTTT.

The chain couples TRBV28 to TRBJ2-7, with a tentative D call TRBD1 (6 bases). Trimming cost V 11 bases and J 3 bases, with 8 bases left between them. The CDR3 totals 10 residues. Germline CDR1 reads MDHEN; CDR2 reads SYDVKM. This chain's CDR3 is CASGDYEQYF. CDR3 sequence (DNA): TGTGCCTCAGGGGACTACGAGCAGTACTTC. Supplemented by reference TRBV28 and TRBJ2-7, the full variable domain reads DVKVTQSSRYLVKRTGEKVFLECVQDMDHENMFWYRQDPGLGLRLIYFSYDVKMKEKGDIPEGYSVSREKKERFSLILESASTNQTSMYLCASGDYEQYFGPGTRLTVT.

This chain joins TRBV10-3 and TRBJ2-1, with D uncertain. Trimming took 3 bases from V and 2 from J, leaving 5 bases between them. This CDR3 is built from 13 residues. From germline, CDR1 is ENHRY and CDR2 SYGVKD. In DNA, the CDR3 is TGTGCCATCAGTGAAACGGCCTACAATGAGCAGTTCTTC. Its translation is CAISETAYNEQFF.

CDR3 nucleotide sequence: TGTGCCAGCACCCTGGGCCGGGGGTTTAATCAGCCCCAGCATTTT. Translated: CASTLGRGFNQPQHF. This chain links TRBV28 with TRBJ1-5, with D possibly matching TRBD1 (5 bases). Germline lookup yields CDR1 MDHEN and CDR2 SYDVKM. V was clipped by 7 bases and J by 4 bases, with 17 bases between them. The CDR3 runs to 15 residues.

The chain joins TRBV7-9 to TRBJ2-1; no reliable D call. Trimming cost V 4 bases and J 7 bases, with 11 bases left between them. The CDR3 totals 13 residues. The germline CDR1 and CDR2 sequences are SEHNR and FQNEAQ (reference sequence). Written as DNA, the CDR3 is TGTGCCAGCAGCTATAGTGAGGCGAATGAGCAGTTCTTC. Its protein is CASSYSEANEQFF.

V usage is TRBV7-2 and J usage is TRBJ2-7, with D unclear. Trimming left V 3 bases short and J 6 bases short, with 6 bases between. The CDR3 runs to 11 residues. Germline CDR1 and CDR2: SGHTA and FQGNSA. The CDR3 loop reads CASSFQVEQYF. The DNA for the CDR3 is TGTGCCAGCAGCTTCCAGGTCGAGCAGTACTTC. Supplemented by reference TRBV7-2 and TRBJ2-7, the full variable domain reads GAGVSQSPSNKVTEKGKDVELRCDPISGHTALYWYRQSLGQGLEFLIYFQGNSAPDKSGLPSDRFSAERTGGSVSTLTIQRTQQEDSAVYLCASSFQVEQYFGPGTRLTVT.

This sequence joins TRBV9 and TRBJ2-1; D gene uncertain. V gave up 3 bases and J gave up 4 bases, with 8 bases separating them. This CDR3 is 13 amino acids long. Per the germline V gene, CDR1 is SGDLS and CDR2 is YYNGEE. The CDR3 nucleotides read TGTGCCAGCAGCGGAGGAGAATACAATGAGCAGTTCTTC. Protein sequence: CASSGGEYNEQFF. The variable domain in full, with the rest retrieved from reference TRBV9 and TRBJ2-1, is DSGVTQTPKHLITATGQRVTLRCSPRSGDLSVYWYQQSLDQGLQFLIQYYNGEERAKGNILERFSAQQFPDLHSELNLSSLELGDSALYFCASSGGEYNEQFFGPGTRLTVL.

The V gene is TRBV28, the J gene TRBJ1-2; TRBD1 matches at 8 bases. The V gene end was trimmed by 5 bases and the J gene end by 8 bases; junction bases not matched to a gene: 4. This CDR3 is built from 12 residues. Germline V lookup: CDR1 MDHEN, CDR2 SYDVKM. CDR3 nucleotides: TGTGCCAGCAGTAGACAGGGGAACGGCTACACCTTC. Protein sequence: CASSRQGNGYTF.

This clone turned up a few times. CDR3 sequence (DNA): TGTGCCAGCAGCTTAGGGGTGATTCGGGGAGGATATGGCTACACCTTC. Residues: CASSLGVIRGGYGYTF. The rearrangement links TRBV11-3 to TRBJ1-2; D gene unclear. The CDR3 spans 16 residues. Trimming shortened V by 1 base and J by 5 bases, and 17 bases separated the two germline ends. Per germline, CDR1 SGHNT and CDR2 YENEEA.